These 31 T cell receptor beta chains were all obtained from the same sample, sequenced in a study of T cells after yellow fever vaccination. TCRdb reprocessed the 5' RACE reads via MiXCR and lists one record per CDR3 protein. This table holds fewer than 500,000 distinct CDR3 sequences, around 19% found once. The starting material was PBMCs, obtained before the yellow fever booster vaccination. The receptor source for this set is a man between 18 and 35 years old who received the YFV17D yellow fever vaccine.

The chain employs TRBV5-8 and TRBJ2-3; D possibly corresponds to TRBD2 (5 bases). The CDR3 has 13 amino acids. Germline V lookup: CDR1 SGHTS, CDR2 YDEGEE. V was trimmed by 9 bases and J by 3 bases, leaving 14 bases between them. The CDR3 sequence is CATRAEGTDTQYF. For the CDR3, the DNA is TGTGCCACGCGGGCCGAAGGAACAGATACGCAGTATTTT.

The chain has TRBV24-1 and TRBJ2-1, with 8 positions matching TRBD2. The germline V gene encodes CDR1 KGHDR and CDR2 SFDVKD. V shed 4 bases, J shed 8 bases, and the junction held 12 bases outside the gene matches. This CDR3 spans 16 amino acids. The CDR3 DNA is TGTGCCACCAGTGACCCGGGGGGGAGTATGGGCGATGAGCAGTTCTTC. This translates into CATSDPGGSMGDEQFF.

The chain joins TRBV11-2 to TRBJ2-3, with D tentatively TRBD1 (6 bases). Germline loops: CDR1 SGHAT, CDR2 FQNNGV. The V and J ends lost 5 bases and 11 bases respectively, with 14 bases between them. The CDR3 runs 12 residues. The CDR3 DNA follows: TGTGCCAGCAGCGGGGGCGGTTGGCAGCAGTATTTT. It encodes CASSGGGWQQYF.

The chain joins TRBV2 to TRBJ1-4; TRBD1 might be the D (6 bases). The CDR3 totals 14 residues. Trimming took off 3 bases at V and 4 bases at J, with 9 bases between the two ends. Germline CDR1 SNHLY, CDR2 FYNNEI. CDR3 sequence (DNA): TGTGCCAGCAGTGATGGGACAAGTAATGAAAAACTGTTTTTT. Amino acids: CASSDGTSNEKLFF.

This clonotype was found a few times. The gene calls are TRBV12-3 or TRBV12-4 and TRBJ1-4; a weak D match, TRBD1 (5 bases). This CDR3 region has 14 residues. The V and J ends lost 6 bases and 7 bases respectively, with 15 bases between them. The chain's CDR3 is CASSTGTFGEKLFF. CDR3 coding DNA: TGTGCCAGCAGCACCGGGACTTTCGGTGAAAAACTGTTTTTT.

This clonotype was detected many times. The chain links TRBV20-1 to TRBJ2-7; TRBD2 is a possible D gene (7 bases). In germline, CDR1 is DFQATT, CDR2 SNEGSKA (reference sequence). V lost 5 bases and J lost 5, with 19 bases in between. The CDR3 covers 14 residues. CDR3 region: CSAWKGGAFDEQYF. The CDR3 nucleotides are TGCAGTGCTTGGAAAGGGGGGGCGTTCGACGAGCAGTACTTC.

In its sample, this clonotype was seen many times. The chain joins TRBV30 to TRBJ1-2; D may be TRBD1 (6 bases). The CDR3 totals 15 residues. Germline V gene data show CDR1 as GTSNPN and CDR2 as SVGIG (reference sequence). Between the trimmed V and J ends, which lost 0 bases and 7 bases, there was a span of 18 bases. CDR3 residues: CAWSVHSRGYGGYTF. CDR3 sequence (DNA): TGTGCCTGGAGTGTACACAGTAGGGGGTACGGTGGCTACACCTTC.

CDR3 amino acids: CASSGPGTDTQYF. In nucleotides, the CDR3 is TGTGCCAGCAGTGGACCGGGTACAGATACGCAGTATTTT. J is TRBJ2-3 and V is TRBV6-1; D ambiguous. V was cut by 4 bases and J by 3 bases, with 8 bases left in between. This CDR3 spans 13 amino acids. Per germline, CDR1 MNHNS and CDR2 SASEGT.

The chain joins TRBV7-3 to TRBJ2-3; D unclear. Germline lookup yields CDR1 SGHTA and CDR2 FQGTGA. This CDR3 is 14 amino acids long. The V end lost 0 bases, the J end lost 6 bases, and 10 bases lay between the germline ends. The CDR3 region has the DNA TGTGCCAGCAGCTTAACATCCGCCTTGGATACGCAGTATTTT. As protein: CASSLTSALDTQYF.

This rearrangement joins TRBV4-1 to TRBJ1-1, with D possibly matching TRBD1 (5 bases). The germline V and J ends were trimmed by 0 bases and 4 bases, with 12 bases remaining between them. This CDR3 comprises 15 residues. The germline CDR1 and CDR2 sequences are MGHRA and YSYEKL. CDR3 sequence reads: CASSQDQGLITEAFF. The CDR3 DNA sequence: TGCGCCAGCAGCCAAGATCAGGGTTTGATCACTGAAGCTTTCTTT.

This clonotype was seen more than once but under ten times. The chain combines TRBV9 with TRBJ2-6, with unresolved D. Per germline, CDR1 SGDLS and CDR2 YYNGEE. CDR3 length equals 18 residues. V shed 4 bases and J shed 0 bases, with 17 bases lying between them. The CDR3 here is CASSPQFAAHSGANVLTF. DNA of the CDR3: TGTGCCAGCAGCCCTCAATTCGCAGCTCACTCTGGGGCCAACGTCCTGACTTTC. The full variable domain, rest sourced from reference TRBV9 and TRBJ2-6, is DSGVTQTPKHLITATGQRVTLRCSPRSGDLSVYWYQQSLDQGLQFLIQYYNGEERAKGNILERFSAQQFPDLHSELNLSSLELGDSALYFCASSPQFAAHSGANVLTFGAGSRLTVL.

This clonotype was seen a few times. The chain carries TRBV5-6 and TRBJ1-1, with 8 nucleotides matching TRBD1. After removal of 0 bases from V and 1 base from J, the junction contained 2 bases not matched to a gene. This CDR3 has 15 amino acids. The germline gives CDR1 SGHDT, CDR2 YYEEEE. The CDR3 nucleotides read TGTGCCAGCAGCTTGGGCGGACAGGGGAACACTGAAGCTTTCTTT. Protein sequence: CASSLGGQGNTEAFF.

The chain carries TRBV15 and TRBJ2-7; maybe TRBD2 (5 bases). The CDR3 consists of 16 residues. Germline CDR1 LNHNV, CDR2 YYDKDF (reference sequence). V was clipped by 5 bases and J by 4 bases, with 21 bases between them. This CDR3 is CATSEGRGAGTYEQYV. The CDR3 bases are TGTGCCACCAGCGAAGGCCGGGGAGCAGGAACGTACGAGCAGTACGTC.

This clonotype occurred a few times. The chain links TRBV7-9 to TRBJ2-1; 8 bases are a match to TRBD1. The CDR3 extends over 15 amino acids. J gave up 5 bases and V 3 bases, and 6 bases lay outside the gene matches. CDR1 SEHNR and CDR2 FQNEAQ come from the germline V gene (reference sequence). The CDR3 nucleotides are TGTGCCAGCAGCTTTGGACAGGGTATCCACAATGAGCAGTTCTTC. It is translated as CASSFGQGIHNEQFF.

The chain couples TRBV6-1 to TRBJ2-7; D is unclear. This CDR3 comprises 13 residues. Trimming removed 2 bases from V and 6 bases from J, with 11 bases in between. The germline V gene has CDR1 MNHNS and CDR2 SASEGT. This chain's CDR3 is CASSEMVSLEQYV. The CDR3 DNA is TGTGCCAGCAGTGAAATGGTCAGCCTCGAGCAGTACGTC.

The sample holds a few counts of this clonotype. CDR3 nucleotides: TGCAGTGCTAGAGATGAGGGAACCCAAGAGACCCAGTACTTC. Protein product: CSARDEGTQETQYF. V is TRBV20-1 and J is TRBJ2-5; D is perhaps TRBD2 (5 bases). Trimming pared 0 bases from V and 1 base from J, leaving 9 bases between. Germline assignment: CDR1 DFQATT and CDR2 SNEGSKA (reference sequence). This CDR3 has 14 residues.

The rearrangement uses TRBV12-5 and TRBJ2-7, with D possibly matching TRBD1 (7 bases). The ends were cut back, 7 bases at V and 2 bases at J, with 12 bases in the middle. CDR1 and CDR2 (germline): LGHNT, FRNRAP. The CDR3 consists of 13 residues. CDR3 nucleotides: TGTGCTAGTGCGGCAGGGGGGCCCTACGAGCAGTACTTC. Translating it yields CASAAGGPYEQYF.

This clonotype appeared a few times. This sequence joins TRBV11-2 and TRBJ1-4, with D perhaps matching TRBD1 (6 bases). This CDR3 is 18 amino acids long. V was pared by 4 bases and J by 0 bases, with 18 bases between. The V gene's germline CDR1 is SGHAT and CDR2 FQNNGV. The CDR3 bases are TGTGCCAGCAGCTCACTTCGGACAGACAGAACAACTAATGAAAAACTGTTTTTT. It yields the protein CASSSLRTDRTTNEKLFF.

This clonotype was seen only a few times. The V gene is TRBV9, the J gene TRBJ1-6; D is undetermined. Looked up from germline, CDR1 is SGDLS and CDR2 is YYNGEE. The CDR3 covers 14 residues. Trimming left V 2 bases short and J 5 bases short, with 8 bases between. Written as DNA, the CDR3 is TGTGCCAGCAGCGTTGGCTCTAATAATTCACCCCTCCACTTT. Its translation: CASSVGSNNSPLHF.

Here the CDR3 DNA reads TGTGCCAGCAGCCGTTACAGGGGGTCCCTCTACGAGCAGTACGTC. The encoded protein is CASSRYRGSLYEQYV. The genes are TRBV27 and TRBJ2-7, with 8 nucleotides matching TRBD1. V shed 6 bases, J shed 3 bases, and the junction held 10 bases outside the gene matches. CDR1 MNHEY and CDR2 SMNVEV come from the germline V gene (reference sequence). The CDR3 spans 15 residues.

This clonotype has only a few counts. The chain has TRBV29-1 and TRBJ1-5, with D perhaps matching TRBD1 (5 bases). V was trimmed by 7 bases and J by 3 bases, leaving 16 bases between them. Germline V lookup: CDR1 SQVTM, CDR2 ANQGSEA. This CDR3 spans 14 amino acids. CDR3 coding DNA: TGCAGCGCCGCCCCCGGGACCGCCAATCAGCCCCAGCATTTT. Residues: CSAAPGTANQPQHF.

This clonotype showed up many times. The chain recombines TRBV6-1 with TRBJ1-2; no clear D. The germline gives CDR1 MNHNS, CDR2 SASEGT. Trimming stripped 4 bases from V and 4 bases from J, with 7 bases between. The CDR3 is made up of 12 amino acids. The CDR3 loop is CASSGSSYGYTF. The CDR3 nucleotides read TGTGCCAGCAGTGGAAGTTCCTATGGCTACACCTTC.

This rearrangement joins TRBV15 to TRBJ1-2; the D gene is possibly TRBD1 (5 bases). CDR3 length: 15 amino acids. CDR1 is LNHNV and CDR2 is YYDKDF in the germline V gene (reference sequence). The V gene lost 1 base and the J gene lost 8 bases, with 17 bases spanning the gap. CDR3 nucleotides: TGTGCCACCAGCAGAGCGCACGAGGGGTCGGTCGGCTACACCTTC. It encodes CATSRAHEGSVGYTF.

This clonotype occurred many times. The chain employs TRBV5-6 and TRBJ2-3; D remains unclear. Germline CDR1 is SGHDT and CDR2 is YYEEEE. The length of the CDR3 is 14 residues. V was shortened by 0 bases and J by 2 bases, with 7 bases between the two germline ends. This chain's CDR3 is CASSLEGFTDTQYF. CDR3 DNA sequence: TGTGCCAGCAGCTTGGAAGGCTTCACAGATACGCAGTATTTT.

This clonotype showed up just a few times. The chain is built from TRBV28 and TRBJ1-6; 7 positions agree with TRBD1. This CDR3 has 12 amino acids. With 5 bases clipped from V and 12 bases from J, the junction kept 4 bases outside the gene matches. Germline CDR1 MDHEN, CDR2 SYDVKM. CDR3 region: CASSRDSRPLHF. CDR3 nucleotides: TGTGCCAGCAGTCGGGACAGTAGACCCCTCCACTTT.

V is TRBV10-2 and J is TRBJ1-1; a weak D match, TRBD1 (6 bases). V dropped 6 bases and J dropped 0 bases, with 14 bases sitting between them. The CDR3 loop spans 15 amino acids. Germline lookup yields CDR1 WSHSY and CDR2 SAAADI. The CDR3 DNA reads as TGCGCCAGCAGGAAGGGTGGACAGATGAACACTGAAGCTTTCTTT. It encodes CASRKGGQMNTEAFF.

This chain connects TRBV29-1 to TRBJ1-1, with 7 bases aligning to TRBD1. The trim removed 6 bases at V and 0 bases at J, leaving 4 bases unmatched. Germline CDR1 reads SQVTM; CDR2 reads ANQGSEA. The CDR3 sequence is 13 residues long. CDR3 sequence reads: CSVEDRMNTEAFF. The CDR3 DNA reads TGCAGCGTAGAGGACAGGATGAACACTGAAGCTTTCTTT.

The rearrangement links TRBV5-1 to TRBJ2-3, with 8 bases that match TRBD1. Losses at the gene ends were 10 bases for V and 0 bases for J; bases not matched to a gene: 10. Germline V gene lookup returns CDR1 SGHRS and CDR2 YFSETQ. This CDR3 is built from 15 residues. For the CDR3, the DNA is TGCGCCGCCTCCCAGGGGGCCTCTAGCACAGATACGCAGTATTTT. Its protein product is CAASQGASSTDTQYF.

V usage is TRBV5-1 and J usage is TRBJ2-5; D remains ambiguous. The V gene lost 4 bases and the J gene lost 0 bases, with 10 bases spanning the gap. The CDR3 totals 14 residues. The germline gives CDR1 SGHRS, CDR2 YFSETQ. In nucleotides, the CDR3 is TGCGCCAGCAGCGGCCTCGACTACCAAGAGACCCAGTACTTC. Translated, it gives CASSGLDYQETQYF.

The chain carries TRBV20-1 and TRBJ2-7; unclear D gene. Germline V gives CDR1 DFQATT, CDR2 SNEGSKA (reference sequence). The CDR3 has 13 amino acids. V was clipped by 3 bases and J by 3 bases, with 12 bases between them. The CDR3 DNA follows: TGCAGTGCTAGTAAAGGGCGCGGCTACGAGCAGTACTTC. It specifies CSASKGRGYEQYF.

This sequence joins TRBV4-2 and TRBJ2-2, with D perhaps given as TRBD1 or TRBD2 (5 bases each). The CDR3 extends over 15 amino acids. The germline CDR1 and CDR2 sequences are LGHNA and YNFKEQ. V was pared by 4 bases and J by 6 bases, with 15 bases between. CDR3 coding DNA: TGTGCCAGCAGCCGGGGGACCGTGGGGGCCGGGGAGCTGTTTTTT. Its protein product is CASSRGTVGAGELFF.